Listed below are T cell receptor beta chains from one sample, sequenced in a study of T cell changes during pregnancy in multiple sclerosis. Data came from immunoSEQ multiplex PCR; TCRdb stores just in-frame clones and leaves some out. The table includes about 110,000 clones, roughly nine tenths detected once. The sequencing here drew on peripheral blood, taken before pregnancy. These receptors were obtained from a female donor with multiple sclerosis, enrolled in a pregnancy study. Both conserved end residues are part of each CDR3. Each record gives: CDR3 DNA, CDR3 protein, V gene, D gene, clone size, J gene. D genes are given only for firm matches. Size is omitted from some rows. Given values are once, few, many or a class for expanded clones.

CDR3nt: TGTGCCAGCAGCCCGGGACTGATAAGCACAGATACGCAGTATTTT; CDR3aa: CASSPGLISTDTQYF; v_gene: TRBV7-9; d_gene: NA; abundance: NA; j_gene: TRBJ2-3
CDR3nt: TGTGCCATCAGCCTACAGGAGAATGAGCAGTTCTTC; CDR3aa: CAISLQENEQFF; v_gene: TRBV10-3; d_gene: NA; abundance: NA; j_gene: TRBJ2-1
CDR3nt: TGTGCCAGCAAGTTCAGCGGCAATTCCTACAATGAGCAGTTCTTC; CDR3aa: CASKFSGNSYNEQFF; v_gene: TRBV6-1; d_gene: NA; abundance: NA; j_gene: TRBJ2-1
CDR3nt: TGTGCCAGCAGCTTACCCACAGGGGGCAATGAAAAACTGTTTTTT; CDR3aa: CASSLPTGGNEKLFF; v_gene: TRBV7-9; d_gene: TRBD1; abundance: NA; j_gene: TRBJ1-4
CDR3nt: TGTGCCAGCAGCTCCCGACAGGGTGCATTCCGTGGCTACACCTTC; CDR3aa: CASSSRQGAFRGYTF; v_gene: TRBV7-3; d_gene: TRBD1; abundance: NA; j_gene: TRBJ1-2
CDR3nt: TGTGCCAGCAGGCGAGCCGACACCGCGAACACTGAAGCTTTCTTT; CDR3aa: CASRRADTANTEAFF; v_gene: TRBV2; d_gene: NA; abundance: NA; j_gene: TRBJ1-1
CDR3nt: TGCGCCAGCAGCCCCGTCGGGACAACCTTTAACTATGGCTACACCTTC; CDR3aa: CASSPVGTTFNYGYTF; v_gene: TRBV4-1; d_gene: NA; abundance: once; j_gene: TRBJ1-2
CDR3nt: TGTGCCAGTAGTGAGACTAGCGGGAGGGTGAGTGAGCAGTACTTC; CDR3aa: CASSETSGRVSEQYF; v_gene: TRBV19; d_gene: TRBD2; abundance: NA; j_gene: TRBJ2-7
CDR3nt: TGTGCCAGCAGTCCCGGGGGAGCCTACGAGCAGTACTTC; CDR3aa: CASSPGGAYEQYF; v_gene: TRBV25-1; d_gene: NA; abundance: NA; j_gene: TRBJ2-7
CDR3nt: TGTGCCAGCGCCGGGGAACTAGCCAAAAACATTCAGTACTTC; CDR3aa: CASAGELAKNIQYF; v_gene: TRBV2; d_gene: NA; abundance: NA; j_gene: TRBJ2-4
CDR3nt: TGTGCCAGCAGCTTGGGGGGGCGGTTTGGAGAGACCCAGTACTTC; CDR3aa: CASSLGGRFGETQYF; v_gene: TRBV5-8; d_gene: NA; abundance: NA; j_gene: TRBJ2-5
CDR3nt: TGTGCCAGTATGGCCAGGGTAGGGAATTCACCCCTCCACTTT; CDR3aa: CASMARVGNSPLHF; v_gene: TRBV19; d_gene: NA; abundance: NA; j_gene: TRBJ1-6
CDR3nt: TGTGCCAGCAGCTTGGACATGACTGAAGCTTTCTTT; CDR3aa: CASSLDMTEAFF; v_gene: TRBV7-3; d_gene: NA; abundance: NA; j_gene: TRBJ1-1
CDR3nt: TGTGCCAGCAACGTGTTAGCGGGGGGCTACGAGCAGTACTTC; CDR3aa: CASNVLAGGYEQYF; v_gene: TRBV5-6; d_gene: TRBD2; abundance: NA; j_gene: TRBJ2-7
CDR3nt: TGTGCCAGCAGCCCAGGACAGGGTACGGAGTTGGGCTACACCTTC; CDR3aa: CASSPGQGTELGYTF; v_gene: TRBV5-6; d_gene: TRBD1; abundance: NA; j_gene: TRBJ1-2
CDR3nt: TGTGCCAGCAGCTTATCCGAGAGGGAGGCAGGATCACCCCTCCACTTT; CDR3aa: CASSLSEREAGSPLHF; v_gene: TRBV11-3; d_gene: NA; abundance: NA; j_gene: TRBJ1-6
CDR3nt: TGTGCCACCCAGACAGGGGCTGGAAACACCATATATTTT; CDR3aa: CATQTGAGNTIYF; v_gene: TRBV10-3; d_gene: TRBD1; abundance: NA; j_gene: TRBJ1-3
CDR3nt: TGTGCCAGCTACGGACTAGCGGCCTCCTACAATGAGCAGTTCTTC; CDR3aa: CASYGLAASYNEQFF; v_gene: TRBV27; d_gene: TRBD2; abundance: NA; j_gene: TRBJ2-1
CDR3nt: TGCGCCAGCAGCCAAGGACTCTCTGGGGCCAACGTCCTGACTTTC; CDR3aa: CASSQGLSGANVLTF; v_gene: TRBV4-1; d_gene: NA; abundance: once; j_gene: TRBJ2-6
CDR3nt: TGTGCCAGCAGTGAACTAGGGGTTGGCTATGGCTACACCTTC; CDR3aa: CASSELGVGYGYTF; v_gene: TRBV2; d_gene: NA; abundance: NA; j_gene: TRBJ1-2
CDR3nt: TGTGCCAGCAGCCTCGGCAGGACGGGATACACCTACAATGAGCAGTTCTTC; CDR3aa: CASSLGRTGYTYNEQFF; v_gene: TRBV7-8; d_gene: NA; abundance: NA; j_gene: TRBJ2-1
CDR3nt: TGTGCCAGTAGTAGGTCGGGACTAGCGGGAGGGAGCTCCTACAATGAGCAGTTCTTC; CDR3aa: CASSRSGLAGGSSYNEQFF; v_gene: TRBV19; d_gene: TRBD2; abundance: NA; j_gene: TRBJ2-1
CDR3nt: TGTGCCAGCAGTTTATCCGATAGTAATAGCAATCAGCCCCAGCATTTT; CDR3aa: CASSLSDSNSNQPQHF; v_gene: TRBV27; d_gene: NA; abundance: NA; j_gene: TRBJ1-5
CDR3nt: TGTGCCAGTAGAGAGGGGGCCACTGAAGCTTTCTTT; CDR3aa: CASREGATEAFF; v_gene: TRBV19; d_gene: TRBD1; abundance: once; j_gene: TRBJ1-1
CDR3nt: TGTGCCAGCAGCCCCTCGGGGGGGGCTTCTGGAAACACCATATATTTT; CDR3aa: CASSPSGGASGNTIYF; v_gene: TRBV11-2; d_gene: NA; abundance: NA; j_gene: TRBJ1-3
CDR3nt: TGTGCCAGTTCAGAACTCAGGGGAATGCATTTT; CDR3aa: CASSELRGMHF; v_gene: TRBV6-1; d_gene: NA; abundance: NA; j_gene: TRBJ1-5
CDR3nt: TGTGCCAGCAGCCATTCTGTCGGGAGCTCCTACAATGAGCAGTTCTTC; CDR3aa: CASSHSVGSSYNEQFF; v_gene: TRBV4-2; d_gene: NA; abundance: NA; j_gene: TRBJ2-1
CDR3nt: TGTGCCAGCAGCTCCTTTTCCGGGCGGGAAAACATTCAGTACTTC; CDR3aa: CASSSFSGRENIQYF; v_gene: TRBV9; d_gene: NA; abundance: NA; j_gene: TRBJ2-4
CDR3nt: TGTGCCTACGAACAGGGGTATAAGGAAAAACTGTTTTTT; CDR3aa: CAYEQGYKEKLFF; v_gene: TRBV30; d_gene: TRBD1; abundance: NA; j_gene: TRBJ1-4
CDR3nt: TGTGCCAGCAGCCCATCGTCCGGGGACGAGCAGTACTTC; CDR3aa: CASSPSSGDEQYF; v_gene: TRBV7-9; d_gene: NA; abundance: NA; j_gene: TRBJ2-7
CDR3nt: TGCGCCAGCAGCCCGGCGCCTTGGAGGGACACTGAAGCTTTCTTT; CDR3aa: CASSPAPWRDTEAFF; v_gene: TRBV5-1; d_gene: NA; abundance: NA; j_gene: TRBJ1-1
CDR3nt: TGTGCCAGCAGTCAGCTAGCGGGGGGACCCTCGGAGCAGTTCTTC; CDR3aa: CASSQLAGGPSEQFF; v_gene: TRBV6-6; d_gene: TRBD2; abundance: NA; j_gene: TRBJ2-1
CDR3nt: TGCGCCAGCAGCCCGGGAACTAGCGACGTGGATGAGCAGTTCTTC; CDR3aa: CASSPGTSDVDEQFF; v_gene: TRBV4-3; d_gene: TRBD2; abundance: NA; j_gene: TRBJ2-1
CDR3nt: TGTGCCAGCAGTGCTAGCGGGCCCCAAGAGACCCAGTACTTC; CDR3aa: CASSASGPQETQYF; v_gene: TRBV27; d_gene: TRBD2; abundance: NA; j_gene: TRBJ2-5
CDR3nt: TGTGCCAGCTCACCACTCGGCACTGAAGCTTTCTTT; CDR3aa: CASSPLGTEAFF; v_gene: TRBV18; d_gene: NA; abundance: NA; j_gene: TRBJ1-1
CDR3nt: TGTGCCAGCAGCTTACTCCCCGCTAGCGGGAGGGCGGGCATTCAGTACTTC; CDR3aa: CASSLLPASGRAGIQYF; v_gene: TRBV7-3; d_gene: TRBD2; abundance: once; j_gene: TRBJ2-4
CDR3nt: TGTGCCAGCAGTTTTGGACTAGCGGGAGAGGAACAGTACTTC; CDR3aa: CASSFGLAGEEQYF; v_gene: TRBV27; d_gene: TRBD2; abundance: NA; j_gene: TRBJ2-7